Below are 29 T cell receptor beta chains sequenced from a single sample in a study of blood T cells in healthy people across ages. Together with a sample-barcoded 5' primer, a J-beta primer mix was included in a second PCR lasting about 7 to 11 cycles. Each CDR3 protein is one row after TCRdb ran MiXCR on the 5' RACE reads. The sample contains approximately 1,700,000 distinct CDR3 sequences, about 39% of which appear only once. The specimen was blood. These TCRs come from a human donor in good health.

A few counts support this clonotype. The chain couples TRBV7-2 to TRBJ2-1; TRBD1 is a possible D gene (7 bases). The V gene's germline CDR1 is SGHTA and CDR2 FQGNSA. V was clipped by 1 base and J by 3 bases, with 13 bases between them. This CDR3 comprises 16 residues. For the CDR3, the DNA is TGTGCCAGCAGCTTAGTAGGCAGGGGGGTCTACAATGAGCAGTTCTTC. Translating gives CASSLVGRGVYNEQFF.

The chain joins TRBV5-1 to TRBJ1-1; the D gene is possibly TRBD1 (5 bases). CDR3 length equals 14 residues. The ends were cut back, 4 bases at V and 6 bases at J, with 16 bases in the middle. Germline-derived CDR1 and CDR2 are SGHRS and YFSETQ. CDR3: CASSPQVRESEAFF. CDR3 coding DNA: TGCGCCAGCAGCCCACAGGTCAGGGAATCTGAAGCTTTCTTT.

The V call is TRBV6-6, the J call TRBJ2-3; D call uncertain. The CDR3 sequence is 14 residues long. Trimming shortened V by 6 bases and J by 2 bases, and 12 bases separated the two germline ends. CDR1 is MNHNY and CDR2 is SVGAGI in the germline V gene (reference sequence). The CDR3 nucleotides are TGTGCCAGCAGCTTCCCAAAGAACACAGATACGCAGTATTTT. It specifies CASSFPKNTDTQYF.

The gene calls are TRBV28 and TRBJ1-5, with D possibly TRBD1 on 5 matching bases. Germline lookup yields CDR1 MDHEN and CDR2 SYDVKM. CDR3 length: 16 amino acids. Trimming stripped 6 bases from V and 1 base from J, with 16 bases between. The CDR3 sequence is CASSHRQLESNQPQHF. CDR3 DNA sequence: TGTGCCAGCAGCCACCGACAGCTCGAAAGCAATCAGCCCCAGCATTTT.

The rearrangement joins TRBV11-2 to TRBJ1-1; the match to TRBD1 covers 7 bases. CDR1 is SGHAT and CDR2 is FQNNGV in the germline V gene. The CDR3 is 13 amino acids. V gave up 5 bases and J gave up 8 bases; unmatched junction bases: 8. CDR3 amino acids: CASSHTWDSEAFF. In nucleotides, the CDR3 is TGTGCCAGCAGCCACACCTGGGACAGCGAAGCTTTCTTT.

This clonotype was recorded many times. DNA for the CDR3: TGCAGCGTTGCTGACAGCACCTACGAGCAGTACTTC. Amino acid sequence: CSVADSTYEQYF. V usage is TRBV29-1 and J usage is TRBJ2-7; D is perhaps TRBD1 (5 bases). V was clipped by 4 bases and J by 2 bases, with 9 bases between them. The germline V gene encodes CDR1 SQVTM and CDR2 ANQGSEA. CDR3 size: 12 residues.

The gene calls are TRBV20-1 and TRBJ2-3, with D uncertain. V was pared by 1 base and J by 6 bases, with 11 bases between. This CDR3 comprises 13 residues. Per germline, CDR1 DFQATT and CDR2 SNEGSKA (reference sequence). CDR3: CSARGSRWDTQYF. The CDR3 DNA is TGCAGTGCTAGAGGGAGCCGGTGGGATACGCAGTATTTT.

The genes are TRBV6-5 and TRBJ2-3; perhaps D is TRBD1 or TRBD2 (5 bases each). V gave up 0 bases and J gave up 1 base, with 11 bases separating them. The CDR3 sequence is 16 residues long. CDR1 and CDR2 from the germline V gene are MNHEY and SVGAGI. CDR3 DNA sequence: TGTGCCAGCAGTTACTCCGGGACGGATCGCACAGATACGCAGTATTTT. Its protein is CASSYSGTDRTDTQYF.

The chain is built from TRBV29-1 and TRBJ2-7, with D perhaps matching TRBD1 (5 bases). This CDR3 is 13 amino acids long. CDR1 is SQVTM and CDR2 is ANQGSEA in the germline V gene. V was pared by 3 bases and J by 2 bases, with 11 bases between. The CDR3 here is CSVDRGSPYEQYF. The DNA of the CDR3 is TGCAGCGTTGATAGGGGTAGCCCCTACGAGCAGTACTTC.

On this clonotype: Mismatch with germline at one junction end may stem from a read error. This chain joins TRBV2 and TRBJ1-1; no clear D. The CDR3 is made up of 11 amino acids. Germline V lookup: CDR1 SNHLY, CDR2 FYNNEI. The CDR3 here is CTSSVGLGAFF. CDR3 DNA sequence: TGTACCAGCAGTGTTGGGTTGGGGGCTTTCTTT.

In its sample, this clonotype was seen a few times. V gene TRBV6-6 combines with J gene TRBJ1-1, with D perhaps matching TRBD1 (6 bases). The V gene lost 4 bases and the J gene lost 2 bases, with 11 bases spanning the gap. The CDR3 consists of 14 residues. Germline V lookup: CDR1 MNHNY, CDR2 SVGAGI (reference sequence). The CDR3 is CASSFGQINTEAFF. Written as DNA, the CDR3 is TGTGCCAGCAGTTTTGGACAGATAAACACTGAAGCTTTCTTT.

The chain links TRBV9 to TRBJ1-2; D may be TRBD1 (6 bases). The CDR3 has 17 residues. V was pared by 0 bases and J by 6 bases, with 21 bases between. Germline V CDR1 and CDR2: SGDLS, YYNGEE. The CDR3 spells CASSVGVSGGPLDGYTF. For the CDR3, the DNA is TGTGCCAGCAGCGTAGGAGTGTCTGGGGGCCCATTGGATGGCTACACCTTC.

V and J are TRBV29-1 and TRBJ2-3; 9 positions agree with TRBD2. This CDR3 comprises 12 residues. Germline V CDR1 and CDR2: SQVTM, ANQGSEA. After removal of 6 bases from V and 5 bases from J, the junction contained 3 bases not matched to a gene. CDR3 DNA: TGCAGCGTGGGCGGGGGGGTAGATACGCAGTATTTT. Amino acids: CSVGGGVDTQYF.

The CDR3 nucleotides read TGCAGTGCGTATGGGACAGGCTTCACGCCCCAGCATTTT. Encoded protein: CSAYGTGFTPQHF. V usage is TRBV20-1 and J usage is TRBJ1-5; 8 bases are a match to TRBD1. The CDR3 covers 13 residues. Germline CDR1 reads DFQATT; CDR2 reads SNEGSKA (reference sequence). V shed 6 bases, J shed 9 bases, and the junction held 10 bases outside the gene matches.

The genes are TRBV4-1 and TRBJ2-7; tentative D call: TRBD1 (6 bases). Trimming left V 3 bases short and J 0 bases short, with 24 bases between. Germline CDR1 is MGHRA and CDR2 is YSYEKL. The CDR3 covers 19 residues. The chain's CDR3 is CASSQERIFETGPSYEQYF. CDR3 DNA sequence: TGCGCCAGCAGCCAGGAAAGGATCTTCGAGACAGGACCCTCCTACGAGCAGTACTTC.

In this sample, this clonotype turned up many times. V is TRBV6-6 and J is TRBJ2-7; D may be TRBD1 (5 bases). The CDR3 totals 14 residues. CDR1 and CDR2 (germline): MNHNY, SVGAGI (reference sequence). Deletions cut 4 bases from V and 1 base from J, with 11 bases between. CDR3 protein: CASSSQDNSYEQYF. In nucleotides, the CDR3 is TGTGCCAGCAGTTCCCAGGACAATTCCTACGAGCAGTACTTC.

This clonotype was picked up a small number of times. This chain uses TRBV7-9 with TRBJ2-1, with 8 bases matching TRBD1. The germline V gene has CDR1 SEHNR and CDR2 FQNEAQ (reference sequence). CDR3 length: 15 amino acids. The J segment lost 4 bases and the V segment lost 5 bases, leaving 7 bases of the junction unmatched. CDR3 in amino acids: CASSIPTGEYNEQFF. The CDR3 DNA is TGTGCCAGCAGCATACCGACAGGGGAATACAATGAGCAGTTCTTC.

The table lists this clonotype with many counts. The CDR3 DNA is TGTGCCAGCAGCTTAGACAGGGTTAGCTATGGCTACACCTTC. Encoded protein: CASSLDRVSYGYTF. The rearrangement links TRBV7-2 to TRBJ1-2, with TRBD1 as a possible D gene (6 bases). Trimming took off 1 base at V and 4 bases at J, with 10 bases between the two ends. Germline CDR1 is SGHTA and CDR2 is FQGNSA. The CDR3 length is 14 residues.

The chain carries TRBV12-3 or TRBV12-4 and TRBJ1-2; possible D gene TRBD1, 5 bases. The length of the CDR3 is 15 residues. V lost 6 bases, J lost 5 bases, and 19 bases lay in between. The CDR3 DNA reads TGTGCCAGCAGCCCCTGGGGGGAACGAACTTATGGCTACACCTTC. This encodes CASSPWGERTYGYTF.

The V and J genes are TRBV7-3 and TRBJ1-6; a weak D match, TRBD1 (6 bases). Trimming removed 1 base from V and 7 bases from J, with 11 bases in between. There are 15 residues in the CDR3. CDR1 is SGHTA, CDR2 FQGTGA, per germline. The CDR3 loop reads CASSLNPGVNSPLHF. The CDR3 DNA follows: TGTGCCAGCAGCTTAAACCCAGGGGTCAATTCACCCCTCCACTTT. Complete variable domain (other parts from reference TRBV7-3 and TRBJ1-6): GAGVSQTPSNKVTEKGKYVELRCDPISGHTALYWYRQSLGQGPEFLIYFQGTGAADDSGLPNDRFFAVRPEGSVSTLKIQRTERGDSAVYLCASSLNPGVNSPLHFGNGTRLTVT.

The V gene is TRBV20-1, the J gene TRBJ2-5; D is uncertain. The end of the DNA aligns better with TRBJ2-7, so the J call may be wrong. Germline CDR1 reads DFQATT; CDR2 reads SNEGSKA (reference sequence). This CDR3 has 13 amino acids. In nucleotides, the CDR3 is TGCAGTGCTAGAGATGTAGCCACCTACGAGCAGTACTTC. Translating gives CSARDVATYEQYF.

The chain recombines TRBV5-6 with TRBJ2-7; 7 bases align to TRBD2. Germline V CDR1 and CDR2: SGHDT, YYEEEE. The ends lost 0 bases at V and 6 bases at J; junction bases unmatched: 9. This CDR3 region has 15 residues. CDR3 sequence (DNA): TGTGCCAGCAGCTTGGCGGGGAGGGAACAGCTCGAGCAGTACTTC. Translated: CASSLAGREQLEQYF.

This clonotype appeared a few times. V and J are TRBV20-1 and TRBJ2-1; 11 positions match TRBD2. Germline assignment: CDR1 DFQATT and CDR2 SNEGSKA (reference sequence). The V and J ends lost 8 bases and 8 bases, in that order; junction bases with no gene match: 14. This CDR3 has 15 amino acids. In DNA form, the CDR3 reads TGCAGTCCATTAGCGGGGGGGCCCTTTGGTGATGAGCAGTTCTTC. It translates to CSPLAGGPFGDEQFF.

The V call is TRBV12-3 or TRBV12-4, the J call TRBJ1-2; no definite D call. The CDR3 length is 13 residues. The V end lost 3 bases, the J end lost 8 bases, and 13 bases lay between the germline ends. CDR3 amino acids: CASSFGLGRGYTF. CDR3 DNA: TGTGCCAGCAGTTTCGGATTGGGTAGAGGCTACACCTTC.

This clonotype was picked up a small number of times. The chain carries TRBV12-3 or TRBV12-4 and TRBJ2-3, with D perhaps being TRBD1 or TRBD2 (6 bases each). This CDR3 has 15 amino acids. V lost 2 bases to trimming and J lost 5 bases, with 14 bases between them. In DNA, the CDR3 is TGTGCCAGCAGTTTAAGTTCCAGGGGACTAGATACGCAGTATTTT. Its protein is CASSLSSRGLDTQYF.

This rearrangement joins TRBV7-9 to TRBJ2-3; maybe TRBD1 (5 bases). This CDR3 has 16 residues. CDR1 is SEHNR and CDR2 is FQNEAQ in the germline V gene (reference sequence). The V and J ends lost 5 bases and 2 bases respectively, with 17 bases between them. CDR3 in DNA: TGTGCCAGCAGCCGTCTTAGGATCAGGGCCACAGATACGCAGTATTTT. Protein sequence: CASSRLRIRATDTQYF.

The CDR3 protein is CASSYGSGETQYF. CDR3 sequence (DNA): TGTGCCAGCAGCTATGGTAGCGGAGAGACCCAGTACTTC. The chain combines TRBV11-2 with TRBJ2-5, with a weak D call TRBD2 (6 bases). With 4 bases removed from V and 4 bases from J, the gap between germline ends came to 10 bases. The CDR3 loop spans 13 amino acids. Germline lookup yields CDR1 SGHAT and CDR2 FQNNGV.

The gene calls are TRBV25-1 and TRBJ1-2; D gene uncertain. Germline V gives CDR1 MGHDK, CDR2 SYGVNS. The CDR3 runs to 12 residues. V was clipped by 6 bases and J by 4 bases, with 9 bases between them. CDR3 nucleotides: TGTGCCAGCAGACGAGACATCTATGGCTACACCTTC. This encodes CASRRDIYGYTF.

V is TRBV20-1 and J is TRBJ1-2; D may be TRBD1 (5 bases). Germline V gives CDR1 DFQATT, CDR2 SNEGSKA (reference sequence). V lost 6 bases, J lost 8 bases, and 22 bases lay in between. CDR3 length: 14 amino acids. The CDR3 loop is CSALRLQGVEGYTF. The DNA of the CDR3 is TGCAGTGCCCTCCGCCTACAAGGGGTAGAGGGCTACACCTTC.